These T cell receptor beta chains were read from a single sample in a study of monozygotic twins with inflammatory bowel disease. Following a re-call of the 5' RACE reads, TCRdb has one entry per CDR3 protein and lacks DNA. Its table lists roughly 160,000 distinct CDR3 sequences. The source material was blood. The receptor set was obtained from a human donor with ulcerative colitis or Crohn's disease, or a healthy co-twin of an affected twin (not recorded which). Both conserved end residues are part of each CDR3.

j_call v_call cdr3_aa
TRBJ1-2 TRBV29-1 CSVEGTGLGYTF
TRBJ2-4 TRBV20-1 CSVFGGTGEGIQYF
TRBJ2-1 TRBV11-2 CASSLGRQTNAFLNEQFF
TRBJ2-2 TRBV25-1 CASSDPDTNTGELFF
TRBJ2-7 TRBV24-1 CATSDIGGDEQYF
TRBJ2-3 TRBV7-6 CASSLVTGGSSTDTQYF
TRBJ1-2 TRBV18 CASSPKGGYTF
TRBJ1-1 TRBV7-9 CASSLAPRTGRTEAFF
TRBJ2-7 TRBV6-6 CASSYGTGYYEQYF
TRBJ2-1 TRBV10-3 CAIGGTSGNNEQFF
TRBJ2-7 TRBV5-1 CASSLAEGGPYEQYF
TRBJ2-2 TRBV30 CAWSWGPTGELFF
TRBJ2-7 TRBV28 CASSSPTDFLTYEQYF
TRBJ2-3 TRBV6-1 CASIWEDTQYF
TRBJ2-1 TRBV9 CASSVVEGVRFF
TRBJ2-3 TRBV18 CASSPSRTDTQYF
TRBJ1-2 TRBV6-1 CASSTTGPFYGYTF
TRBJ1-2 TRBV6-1 CASSKRGRDEDYGYTF
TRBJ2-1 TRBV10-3 CAITPGQGSYNEQFF
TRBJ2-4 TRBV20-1 CSATIKPGAKNIQYF
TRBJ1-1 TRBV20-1 CSARDERGVEAFF
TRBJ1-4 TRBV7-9 CASSLFHEELFF
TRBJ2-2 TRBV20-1 CSARDFREGRELFF
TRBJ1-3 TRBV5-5 CASSVTGARNTIYF
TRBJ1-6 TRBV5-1 CASSLRAGGDSPLHF
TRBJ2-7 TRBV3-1 CASSPGLLHPRYEQYF
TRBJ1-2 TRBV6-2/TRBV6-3 CASSYAGVQSGYTF
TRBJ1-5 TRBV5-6 CASSLGSGQPQHF